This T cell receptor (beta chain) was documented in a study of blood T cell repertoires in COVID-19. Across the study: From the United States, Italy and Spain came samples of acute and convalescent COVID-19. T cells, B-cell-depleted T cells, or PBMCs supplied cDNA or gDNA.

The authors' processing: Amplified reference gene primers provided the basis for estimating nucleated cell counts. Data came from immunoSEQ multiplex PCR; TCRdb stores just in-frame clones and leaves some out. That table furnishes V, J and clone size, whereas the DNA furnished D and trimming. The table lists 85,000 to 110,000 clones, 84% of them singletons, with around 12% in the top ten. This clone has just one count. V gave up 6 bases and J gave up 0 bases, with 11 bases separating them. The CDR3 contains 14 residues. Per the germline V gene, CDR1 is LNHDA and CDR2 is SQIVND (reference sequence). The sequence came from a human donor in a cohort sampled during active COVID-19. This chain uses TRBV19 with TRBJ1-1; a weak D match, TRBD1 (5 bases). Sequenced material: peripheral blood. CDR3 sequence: CASSRDSLNTEAFF. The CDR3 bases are TGTGCCAGTAGCCGGGACTCACTGAACACTGAAGCTTTCTTT.